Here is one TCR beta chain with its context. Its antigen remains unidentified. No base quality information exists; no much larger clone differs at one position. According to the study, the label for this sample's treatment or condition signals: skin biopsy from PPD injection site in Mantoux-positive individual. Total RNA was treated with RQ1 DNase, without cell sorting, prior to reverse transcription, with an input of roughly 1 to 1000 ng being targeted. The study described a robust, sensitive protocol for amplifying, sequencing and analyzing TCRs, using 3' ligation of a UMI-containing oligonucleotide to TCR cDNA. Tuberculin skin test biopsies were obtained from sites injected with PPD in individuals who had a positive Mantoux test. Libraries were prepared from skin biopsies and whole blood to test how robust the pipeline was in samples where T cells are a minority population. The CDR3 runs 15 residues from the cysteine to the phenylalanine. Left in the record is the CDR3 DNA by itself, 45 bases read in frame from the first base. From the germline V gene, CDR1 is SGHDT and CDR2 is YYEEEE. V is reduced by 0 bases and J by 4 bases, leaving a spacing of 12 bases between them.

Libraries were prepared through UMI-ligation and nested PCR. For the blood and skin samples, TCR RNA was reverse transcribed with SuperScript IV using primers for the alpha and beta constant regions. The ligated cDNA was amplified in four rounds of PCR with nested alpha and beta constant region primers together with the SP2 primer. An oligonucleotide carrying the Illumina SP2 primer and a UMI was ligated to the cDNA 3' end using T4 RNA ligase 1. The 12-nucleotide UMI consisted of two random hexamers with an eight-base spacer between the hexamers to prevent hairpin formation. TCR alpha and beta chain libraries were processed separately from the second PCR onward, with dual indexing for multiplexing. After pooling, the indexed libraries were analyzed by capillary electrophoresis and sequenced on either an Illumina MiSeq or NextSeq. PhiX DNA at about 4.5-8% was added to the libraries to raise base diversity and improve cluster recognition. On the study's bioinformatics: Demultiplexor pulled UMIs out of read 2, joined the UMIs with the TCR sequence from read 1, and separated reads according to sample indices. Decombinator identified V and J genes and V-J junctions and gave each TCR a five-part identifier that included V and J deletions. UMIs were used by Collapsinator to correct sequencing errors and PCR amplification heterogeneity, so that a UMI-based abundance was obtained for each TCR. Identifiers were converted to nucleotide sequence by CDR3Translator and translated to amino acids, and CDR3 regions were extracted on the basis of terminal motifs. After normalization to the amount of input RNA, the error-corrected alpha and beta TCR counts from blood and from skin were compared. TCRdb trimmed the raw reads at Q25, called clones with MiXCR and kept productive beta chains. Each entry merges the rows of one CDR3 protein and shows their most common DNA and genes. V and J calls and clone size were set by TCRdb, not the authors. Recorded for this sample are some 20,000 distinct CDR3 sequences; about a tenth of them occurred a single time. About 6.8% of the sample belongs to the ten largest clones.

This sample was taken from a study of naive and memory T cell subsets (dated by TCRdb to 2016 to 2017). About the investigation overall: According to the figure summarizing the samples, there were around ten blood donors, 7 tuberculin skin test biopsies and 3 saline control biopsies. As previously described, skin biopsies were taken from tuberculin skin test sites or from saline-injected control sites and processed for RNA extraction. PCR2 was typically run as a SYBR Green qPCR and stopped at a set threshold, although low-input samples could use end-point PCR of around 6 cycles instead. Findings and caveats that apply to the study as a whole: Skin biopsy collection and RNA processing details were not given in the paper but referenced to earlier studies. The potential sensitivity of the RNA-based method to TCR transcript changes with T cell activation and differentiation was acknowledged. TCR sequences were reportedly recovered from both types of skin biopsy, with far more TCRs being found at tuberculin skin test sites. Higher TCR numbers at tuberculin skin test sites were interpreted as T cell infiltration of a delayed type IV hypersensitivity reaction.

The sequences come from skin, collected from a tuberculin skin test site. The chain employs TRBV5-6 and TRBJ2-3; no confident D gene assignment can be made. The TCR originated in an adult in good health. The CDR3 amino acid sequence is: CASSLGGGGADTQYF. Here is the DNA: TGTGCCAGCAGCTTGGGAGGCGGCGGTGCAGATACGCAGTATTTT.